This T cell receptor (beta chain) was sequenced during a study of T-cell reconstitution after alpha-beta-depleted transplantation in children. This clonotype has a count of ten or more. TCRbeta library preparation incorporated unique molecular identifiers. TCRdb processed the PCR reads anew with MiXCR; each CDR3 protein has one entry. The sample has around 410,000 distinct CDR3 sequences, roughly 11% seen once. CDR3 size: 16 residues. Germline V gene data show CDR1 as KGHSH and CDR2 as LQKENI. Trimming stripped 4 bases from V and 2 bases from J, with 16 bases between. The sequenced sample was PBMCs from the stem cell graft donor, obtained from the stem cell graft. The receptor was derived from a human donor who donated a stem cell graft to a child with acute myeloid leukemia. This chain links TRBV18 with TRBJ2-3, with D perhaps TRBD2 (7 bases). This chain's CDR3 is CASSRGGGADTDTQYF. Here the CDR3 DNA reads TGTGCCAGCTCACGTGGCGGGGGCGCCGACACAGATACGCAGTATTTT.